This entry lists 13 T cell receptor beta chains sequenced from one sample in a study of blood T cells in healthy people across ages. A second PCR of roughly 7 to 11 cycles used a sample-barcoded 5' primer and a J-beta primer mix. TCRdb called the 5' RACE reads again in MiXCR, with one record for every CDR3 protein. The sample yields fewer than 1,000,000 distinct CDR3 sequences, around 45% seen once. Sequencing was performed on blood. These receptors originate from a man in his fifties or sixties in good health.

In its sample, this clonotype was seen a few times. The rearrangement joins TRBV12-3 or TRBV12-4 to TRBJ2-1, with 8 bases identical to TRBD1. With V trimmed by 6 bases and J by 8 bases, 12 bases remained unmatched. The CDR3 contains 15 residues. Here the CDR3 reads CASSRNLRGQDEQFF. In nucleotides, the CDR3 is TGTGCCAGCAGCCGAAACCTCAGGGGGCAGGATGAGCAGTTCTTC.

The V call is TRBV11-2, the J call TRBJ2-5; perhaps D is TRBD1 or TRBD2 (6 bases each). Trimming stripped 1 base from V and 7 bases from J, with 10 bases between. The CDR3 runs 13 residues. Germline V gives CDR1 SGHAT, CDR2 FQNNGV. CDR3 in DNA: TGTGCCAGCAGCTTAGTAGGGGGGCCGACCCAGTACTTC. Encoded protein: CASSLVGGPTQYF.

This clonotype turned up a few times. The V and J genes are TRBV10-3 and TRBJ1-5; D might be TRBD1 (5 bases). V dropped 3 bases and J dropped 3 bases, with 6 bases sitting between them. CDR1 is ENHRY and CDR2 is SYGVKD in the germline V gene. CDR3 length equals 13 residues. The CDR3 DNA is TGTGCCATCAGTGACAGGGACAATCAGCCCCAGCATTTT. This gives the protein CAISDRDNQPQHF.

This sequence joins TRBV29-1 and TRBJ2-1; TRBD1 aligns across 9 bases. Germline CDR1 and CDR2: SQVTM and ANQGSEA. The CDR3 is made up of 15 amino acids. Trimming removed 5 bases from V and 13 bases from J; junction bases left unmatched: 18. The CDR3 spells CSVTFGTGPQETQFF. In DNA form, the CDR3 reads TGCAGCGTTACTTTTGGGACAGGGCCCCAAGAGACCCAGTTCTTC.

In this sample, this clonotype turned up a few times. The V call is TRBV6-2 or TRBV6-3, the J call TRBJ1-2, with no clear D. The CDR3 contains 13 residues. V lost 7 bases and J 6 bases, leaving 15 bases between the germline ends. Germline CDR1 is MNHEY and CDR2 is SVGEGT. CDR3 in amino acids: CASTNPATNGYTF. In DNA form, the CDR3 reads TGTGCCAGCACCAACCCGGCTACTAATGGCTACACCTTC.

This rearrangement joins TRBV5-8 to TRBJ1-5; 10 bases are shared with TRBD1. This CDR3 has 16 amino acids. V lost 4 bases to trimming and J lost 6 bases; unmatched junction nucleotides: 10. Germline values: CDR1 SGHTS, CDR2 YDEGEE. This CDR3 is CASSPRDRGGGQPQHF. The CDR3 region has the DNA TGTGCCAGCAGCCCTAGGGACAGGGGAGGAGGTCAGCCCCAGCATTTT.

The chain links TRBV5-1 to TRBJ2-5; 11 bases fit TRBD1. This CDR3 spans 14 amino acids. After removal of 7 bases from V and 11 bases from J, the junction contained 13 bases not matched to a gene. The germline CDR1 and CDR2 sequences are SGHRS and YFSETQ. This chain's CDR3 is CASGRWDRGGEQYF. The CDR3 nucleotides are TGCGCCAGCGGCAGATGGGACAGGGGGGGTGAGCAGTACTTC.

The chain combines TRBV20-1 with TRBJ2-7; possible D gene TRBD2, 5 bases. The CDR3 contains 14 residues. Germline CDR1 DFQATT, CDR2 SNEGSKA (reference sequence). The ends were cut back, 1 base at V and 2 bases at J, with 12 bases in the middle. CDR3 sequence: CSARGREGTYEQYF. The DNA for the CDR3 is TGCAGTGCTAGAGGTCGCGAGGGAACCTACGAGCAGTACTTC.

This clonotype occurred a few times. The gene calls are TRBV11-3 and TRBJ1-1; tentative D call: TRBD1 (5 bases). Per the germline V gene, CDR1 is SGHNT and CDR2 is YENEEA. The V end was cut by 1 base, the J end by 1 base, with 10 bases between. This CDR3 spans 15 amino acids. CDR3 nucleotide sequence: TGTGCCAGCAGCTTAGGTGCTCAGGGGAACACTGAAGCTTTCTTT. It yields the protein CASSLGAQGNTEAFF.

The V call is TRBV6-1, the J call TRBJ2-7; 9 bases match TRBD1. Per the germline V gene, CDR1 is MNHNS and CDR2 is SASEGT. The CDR3 length is 14 residues. Trimming cost V 1 base and J 3 bases; bases outside gene matches: 1. The CDR3 coding sequence is TGTGCCAGCAGTGAAGGGACAGGGGACTACGAGCAGTACTTC. As protein: CASSEGTGDYEQYF.

The V call is TRBV5-1, the J call TRBJ1-2; TRBD1 matches 9 bases. The CDR3 sequence is 14 residues long. Germline V gene data show CDR1 as SGHRS and CDR2 as YFSETQ. V dropped 5 bases and J dropped 8; count of bases not matched to a gene: 10. The CDR3 region is CASSITGGIEGYTF. In DNA form, the CDR3 reads TGCGCCAGCAGTATTACAGGGGGCATAGAAGGCTACACCTTC.

The chain has TRBV7-6 and TRBJ2-3; 8 nucleotides line up with TRBD1. The CDR3 contains 15 residues. The germline gives CDR1 SGHVS, CDR2 FNYEAQ. V was clipped by 5 bases and J by 7 bases; unmatched bases: 11. DNA for the CDR3: TGTGCCAGCAGCGTAGGGGACAGGTGGATGCATACGCAGTATTTT. Translated: CASSVGDRWMHTQYF.

The chain uses TRBV27 and TRBJ1-4, with unresolved D. CDR3 length equals 11 residues. CDR1 and CDR2 from the germline V gene are MNHEY and SMNVEV (reference sequence). The V end lost 8 bases, the J end lost 13 bases, and 14 bases lay between the germline ends. The CDR3 loop reads CASGQAYRLFF. CDR3 coding DNA: TGTGCCAGCGGCCAGGCCTATAGACTGTTTTTT.